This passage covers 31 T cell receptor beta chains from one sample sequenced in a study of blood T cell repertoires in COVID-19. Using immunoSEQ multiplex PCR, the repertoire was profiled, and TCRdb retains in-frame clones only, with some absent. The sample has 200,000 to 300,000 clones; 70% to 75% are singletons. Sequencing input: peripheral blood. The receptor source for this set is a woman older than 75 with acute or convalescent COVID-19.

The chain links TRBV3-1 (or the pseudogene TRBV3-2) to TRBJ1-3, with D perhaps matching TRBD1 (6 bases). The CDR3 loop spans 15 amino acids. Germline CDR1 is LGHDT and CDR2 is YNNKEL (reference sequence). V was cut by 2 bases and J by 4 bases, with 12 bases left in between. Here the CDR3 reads CASSQPTGTGNTIYF. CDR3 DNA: TGTGCCAGCAGCCAACCTACAGGGACCGGAAACACCATATATTTT.

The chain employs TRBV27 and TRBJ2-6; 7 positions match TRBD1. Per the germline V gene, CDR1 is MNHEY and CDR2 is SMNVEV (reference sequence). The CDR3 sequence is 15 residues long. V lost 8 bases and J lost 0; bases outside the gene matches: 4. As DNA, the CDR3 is TGTGCCAGCTGGGACAGATACTCTGGGGCCAACGTCCTGACTTTC. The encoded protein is CASWDRYSGANVLTF.

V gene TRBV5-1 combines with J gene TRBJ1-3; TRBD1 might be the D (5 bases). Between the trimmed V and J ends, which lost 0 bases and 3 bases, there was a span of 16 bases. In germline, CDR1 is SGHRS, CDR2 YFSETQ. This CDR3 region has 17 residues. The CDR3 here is CASSLAGSRAFGNTIYF. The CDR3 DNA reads TGCGCCAGCAGCTTGGCCGGTAGCAGGGCTTTTGGAAACACCATATATTTT.

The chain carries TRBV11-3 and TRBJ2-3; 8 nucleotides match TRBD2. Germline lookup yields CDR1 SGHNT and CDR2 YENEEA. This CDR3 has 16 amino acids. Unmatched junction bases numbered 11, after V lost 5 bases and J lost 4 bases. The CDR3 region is CASSPGAGGRADTQYF. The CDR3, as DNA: TGTGCCAGCAGCCCGGGGGCGGGGGGCCGGGCAGATACGCAGTATTTT.

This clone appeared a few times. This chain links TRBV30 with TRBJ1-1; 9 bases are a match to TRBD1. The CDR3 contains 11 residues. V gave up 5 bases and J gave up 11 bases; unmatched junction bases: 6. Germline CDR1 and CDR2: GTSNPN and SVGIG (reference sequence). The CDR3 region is CAWGTGTAAFF. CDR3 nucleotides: TGTGCCTGGGGGACAGGGACGGCGGCTTTCTTT.

The CDR3 spells CASSGDRSNSPLHF. Written as DNA, the CDR3 is TGTGCCAGCAGCGGGGACAGGAGCAATTCACCCCTCCACTTT. The chain couples TRBV6-5 to TRBJ1-6; TRBD1 agrees at 8 bases. After removal of 6 bases from V and 7 bases from J, the junction contained 5 bases not matched to a gene. The CDR3 has 14 residues. Looked up from germline, CDR1 is MNHEY and CDR2 is SVGAGI.

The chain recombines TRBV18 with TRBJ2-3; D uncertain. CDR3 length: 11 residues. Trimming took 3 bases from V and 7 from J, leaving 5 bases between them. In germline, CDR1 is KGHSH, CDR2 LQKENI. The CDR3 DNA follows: TGTGCCAGCTCACCCGCGAATACGCAGTATTTT. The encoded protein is CASSPANTQYF.

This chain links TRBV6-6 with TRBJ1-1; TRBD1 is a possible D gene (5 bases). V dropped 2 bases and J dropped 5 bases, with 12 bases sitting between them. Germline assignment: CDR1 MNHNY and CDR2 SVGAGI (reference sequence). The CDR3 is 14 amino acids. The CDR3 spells CASSYGREGTEAFF. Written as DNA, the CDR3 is TGTGCCAGCAGTTACGGCAGGGAAGGGACTGAAGCTTTCTTT.

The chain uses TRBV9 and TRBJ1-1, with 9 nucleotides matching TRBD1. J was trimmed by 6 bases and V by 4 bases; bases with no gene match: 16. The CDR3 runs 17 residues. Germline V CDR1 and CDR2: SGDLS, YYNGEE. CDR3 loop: CASSPTRDRVLSAEAFF. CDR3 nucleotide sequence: TGTGCCAGCAGCCCCACCCGGGACAGGGTTCTTTCGGCTGAAGCTTTCTTT.

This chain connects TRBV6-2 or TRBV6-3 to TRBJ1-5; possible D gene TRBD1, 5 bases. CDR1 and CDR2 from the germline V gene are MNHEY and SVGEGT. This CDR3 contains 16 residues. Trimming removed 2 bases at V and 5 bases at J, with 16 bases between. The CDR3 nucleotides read TGTGCCAGCAGTTACGATCAGGGAGGATTCGATCAGCCCCAGCATTTT. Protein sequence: CASSYDQGGFDQPQHF.

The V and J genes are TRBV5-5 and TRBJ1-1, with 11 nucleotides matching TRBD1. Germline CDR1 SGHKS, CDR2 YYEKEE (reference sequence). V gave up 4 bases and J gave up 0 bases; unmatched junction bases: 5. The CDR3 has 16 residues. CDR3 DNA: TGTGCCAGCAGCCTAGGACAGGGGGCGTTGAACACTGAAGCTTTCTTT. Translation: CASSLGQGALNTEAFF.

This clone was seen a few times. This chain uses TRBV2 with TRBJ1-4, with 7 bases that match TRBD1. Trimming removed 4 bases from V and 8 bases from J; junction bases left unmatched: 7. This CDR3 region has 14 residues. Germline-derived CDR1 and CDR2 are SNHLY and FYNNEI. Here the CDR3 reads CASSAQGVREKLFF. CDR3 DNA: TGTGCCAGCAGTGCTCAGGGGGTTCGAGAAAAACTGTTTTTT.

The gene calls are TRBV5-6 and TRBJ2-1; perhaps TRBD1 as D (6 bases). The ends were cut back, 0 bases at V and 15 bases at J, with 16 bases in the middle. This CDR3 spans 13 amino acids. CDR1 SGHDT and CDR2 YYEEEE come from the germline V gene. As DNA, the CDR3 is TGTGCCAGCAGCTTGGACGCACGGAGAGGGGGGTTCTTC. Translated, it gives CASSLDARRGGFF.

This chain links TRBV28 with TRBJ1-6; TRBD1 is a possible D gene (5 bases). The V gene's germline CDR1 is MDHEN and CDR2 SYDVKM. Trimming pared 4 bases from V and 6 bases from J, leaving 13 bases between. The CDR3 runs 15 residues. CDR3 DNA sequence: TGTGCCAGCAGTTCCCAGGGTTTGTTTAATTCACCCCTCCACTTT. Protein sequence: CASSSQGLFNSPLHF.

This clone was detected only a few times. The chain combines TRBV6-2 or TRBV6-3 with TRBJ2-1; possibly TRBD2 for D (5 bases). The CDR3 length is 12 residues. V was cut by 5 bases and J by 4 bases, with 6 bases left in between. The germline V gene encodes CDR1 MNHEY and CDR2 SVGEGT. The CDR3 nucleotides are TGTGCCAGCAGTCGGGGTTACAATGAGCAGTTCTTC. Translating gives CASSRGYNEQFF.

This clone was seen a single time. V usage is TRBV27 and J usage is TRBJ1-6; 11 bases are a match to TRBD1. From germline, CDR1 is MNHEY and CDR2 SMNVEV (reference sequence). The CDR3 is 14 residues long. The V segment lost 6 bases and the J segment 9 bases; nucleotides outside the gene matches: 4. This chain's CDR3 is CASSPGQGASPLHF. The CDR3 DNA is TGTGCCAGCAGCCCCGGACAGGGGGCTTCACCCCTCCACTTT.

The CDR3 DNA reads TGCGCCAGCAGCTTGAATACCGGGGACACTGAAGCTTTCTTT. It is translated as CASSLNTGDTEAFF. This rearrangement joins TRBV5-1 to TRBJ1-1, with D hard to call. CDR3 length equals 14 residues. CDR1 and CDR2 (germline): SGHRS, YFSETQ. Trimming took 1 base from V and 3 from J, leaving 10 bases between them.

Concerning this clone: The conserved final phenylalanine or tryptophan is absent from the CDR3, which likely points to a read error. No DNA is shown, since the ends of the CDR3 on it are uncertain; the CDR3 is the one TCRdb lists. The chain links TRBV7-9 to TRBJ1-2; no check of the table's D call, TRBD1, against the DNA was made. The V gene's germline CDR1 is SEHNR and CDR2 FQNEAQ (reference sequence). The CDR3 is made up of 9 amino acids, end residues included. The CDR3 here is CARTGGHPM.

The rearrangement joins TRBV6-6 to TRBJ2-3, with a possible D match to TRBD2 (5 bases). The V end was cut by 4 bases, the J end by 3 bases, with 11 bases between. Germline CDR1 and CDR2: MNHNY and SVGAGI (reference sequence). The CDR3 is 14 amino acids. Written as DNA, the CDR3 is TGTGCCAGCAGTTTACAAGGGAGAACAGATACGCAGTATTTT. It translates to CASSLQGRTDTQYF.

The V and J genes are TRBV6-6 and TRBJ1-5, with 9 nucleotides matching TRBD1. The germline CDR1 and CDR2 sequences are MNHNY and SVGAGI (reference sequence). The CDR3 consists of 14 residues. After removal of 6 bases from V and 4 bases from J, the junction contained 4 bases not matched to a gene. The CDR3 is CASSDGQGNQPQHF. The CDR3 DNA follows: TGTGCCAGCAGCGACGGACAGGGGAATCAGCCCCAGCATTTT.

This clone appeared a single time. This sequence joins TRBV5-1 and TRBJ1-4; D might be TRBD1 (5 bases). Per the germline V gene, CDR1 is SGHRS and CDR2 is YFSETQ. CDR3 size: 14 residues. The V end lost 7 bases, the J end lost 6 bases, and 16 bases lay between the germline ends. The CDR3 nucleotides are TGCGCCAGCGCAGCTCTTGGGGCCGATGAAAAACTGTTTTTT. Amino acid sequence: CASAALGADEKLFF.

The CDR3 DNA reads TGTGCCAGCTCACCGGTTTCGCTAGCGGTCTCCTACAATGAGCAGTTCTTC. Translated, it gives CASSPVSLAVSYNEQFF. The V and J genes are TRBV18 and TRBJ2-1; 7 bases align to TRBD2. There are 17 residues in the CDR3. V lost 3 bases to trimming and J lost 0 bases; unmatched junction nucleotides: 8. Looked up from germline, CDR1 is KGHSH and CDR2 is LQKENI.

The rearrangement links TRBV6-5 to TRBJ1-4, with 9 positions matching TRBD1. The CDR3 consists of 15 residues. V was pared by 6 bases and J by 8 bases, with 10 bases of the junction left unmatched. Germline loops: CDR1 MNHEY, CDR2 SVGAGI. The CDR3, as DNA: TGTGCCAGCAGGGCCCCGGACAGGGGAAGGGAAAAACTGTTTTTT. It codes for CASRAPDRGREKLFF.

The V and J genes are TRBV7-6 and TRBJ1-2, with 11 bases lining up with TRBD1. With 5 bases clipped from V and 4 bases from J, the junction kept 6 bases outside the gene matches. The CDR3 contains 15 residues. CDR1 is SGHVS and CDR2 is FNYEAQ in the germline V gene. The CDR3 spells CASSRGTGGGYGYTF. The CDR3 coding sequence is TGTGCCAGCAGCCGCGGGACAGGGGGTGGCTATGGCTACACCTTC.

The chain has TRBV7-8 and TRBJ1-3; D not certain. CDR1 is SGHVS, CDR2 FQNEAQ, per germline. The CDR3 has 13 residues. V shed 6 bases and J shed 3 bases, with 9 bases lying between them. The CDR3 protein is CASSLAGGNTIYF. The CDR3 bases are TGTGCCAGCAGTCTCGCGGGTGGAAACACCATATATTTT.

The CDR3 DNA reads TGCGCCAGCAGCGTGGGGACAGGTTCAACCTCCTACAATGAGCAGTTCTTC. Its translation: CASSVGTGSTSYNEQFF. The chain joins TRBV5-1 to TRBJ2-1, with 8 bases matching TRBD1. The CDR3 runs 17 residues. The germline V gene encodes CDR1 SGHRS and CDR2 YFSETQ. V trimming: 4 bases; J trimming: 0 bases; junction bases outside the gene matches: 9.

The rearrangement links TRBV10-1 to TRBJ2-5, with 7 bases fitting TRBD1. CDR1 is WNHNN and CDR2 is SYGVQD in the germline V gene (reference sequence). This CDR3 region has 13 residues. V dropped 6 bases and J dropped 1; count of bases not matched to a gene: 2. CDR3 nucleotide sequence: TGCGCCAGCAGCCGGGACAGCCAAGAGACCCAGTACTTC. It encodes CASSRDSQETQYF.

The CDR3 loop is CASSLLPPTGGHHYEQYF. The CDR3 DNA follows: TGTGCCAGCAGTTTATTACCGCCGACAGGGGGCCACCACTACGAGCAGTACTTC. The V gene is TRBV27, the J gene TRBJ2-7; 10 nucleotides align to TRBD1. CDR3 length: 18 amino acids. CDR1 and CDR2 (germline): MNHEY, SMNVEV (reference sequence). V was clipped by 1 base and J by 3 bases; unmatched bases: 12.

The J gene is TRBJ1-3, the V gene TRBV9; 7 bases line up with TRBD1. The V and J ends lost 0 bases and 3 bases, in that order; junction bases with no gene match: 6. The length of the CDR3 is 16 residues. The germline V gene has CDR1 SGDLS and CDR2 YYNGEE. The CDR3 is CASSVDVRGYGNTIYF. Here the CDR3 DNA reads TGTGCCAGCAGCGTAGATGTCAGGGGGTATGGAAACACCATATATTTT.

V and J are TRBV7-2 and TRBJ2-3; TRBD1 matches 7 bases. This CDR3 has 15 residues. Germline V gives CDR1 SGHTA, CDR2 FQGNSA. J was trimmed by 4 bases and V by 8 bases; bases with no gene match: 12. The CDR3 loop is CASLLDRARADTQYF. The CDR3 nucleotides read TGTGCCAGCCTACTAGACAGGGCGAGGGCAGATACGCAGTATTTT.

CDR3: CASSLPGTGNTIYF. CDR3 nucleotide sequence: TGTGCCAGCAGTTTACCAGGAACTGGAAACACCATATATTTT. The V call is TRBV28, the J call TRBJ1-3; D call uncertain. Per the germline V gene, CDR1 is MDHEN and CDR2 is SYDVKM. V lost 2 bases, J lost 2 bases, and 7 bases lay in between. There are 14 residues in the CDR3. Drawing the rest from reference TRBV28 and TRBJ1-3, the complete variable domain is DVKVTQSSRYLVKRTGEKVFLECVQDMDHENMFWYRQDPGLGLRLIYFSYDVKMKEKGDIPEGYSVSREKKERFSLILESASTNQTSMYLCASSLPGTGNTIYFGEGSWLTVV.